Listed below are T cell receptor beta chains from one sample, sequenced in a study of OX40 agonist ivuxolimab in advanced cancers. Here immunoSEQ multiplex PCR was the method, and the copy in TCRdb shows in-frame clones only, minus some. The repertoire holds 75,000 to 100,000 clones, with around 90% as singletons. Sequencing used CD4+ or CD8+ T cells sorted from blood, obtained in a trial of the OX40 agonist ivuxolimab. These receptor sequences come from an adult with an advanced solid tumor such as melanoma, head and neck, liver or kidney cancer. CDR3s leave out the opening cysteine and the closing phenylalanine or tryptophan.

J	V	CDR3
TRBJ1-1	TRBV27	ASSFHRGRNTEAF
TRBJ2-3	TRBV5-4	ASSAGGSGTDTQY
TRBJ1-5	TRBV5-8	ASSHGQGARNNQPQH
TRBJ1-1	TRBV20-1	SALTGRAF
TRBJ2-3	TRBV6-5	ASSYFPGVGADTQY
TRBJ1-5	TRBV2	ASSLGQEGRQPQH
TRBJ1-1	TRBV30	AWSQGPTEAF
TRBJ1-5	TRBV5-6	ASSLLQGHSNQPQH
TRBJ2-6	TRBV27	ASSFTNSGANVLT
TRBJ1-2	TRBV29-1	SVGPGGRAYGYT
TRBJ2-3	TRBV21-1	ASSKTGRGRTDTQY
TRBJ2-3	TRBV7-9	ASSILTGGAWVVTDTQY
TRBJ1-2	TRBV15	ATSPGRNYGYT
TRBJ1-1	TRBV4-3	ASSQATAERTAEAF
TRBJ2-3	TRBV27	ASSLGSRVAGDTQY
TRBJ1-1	TRBV6-5	ASTTAYQGTEAF
TRBJ1-4	TRBV19	ASSFFRDGALF
TRBJ2-1	TRBV30	AWSVGTGRRNEQF
TRBJ2-1	TRBV6-5	ASSYDGLASWQF
TRBJ1-2	TRBV6-6	ASSYARTGVDGYT
.	TRBV28	ASSSGTSYEQY
TRBJ2-5	TRBV25-1	ASSEGARETQY
TRBJ2-1	TRBV10-3	AISNIQGSSYNEQF
TRBJ1-3	TRBV27	ASSPWAPGNTIY
TRBJ1-2	TRBV7-2	ASSLVETAGYT
TRBJ1-2	TRBV6-6	ASTPGTPINYGYT
TRBJ2-1	TRBV5-8	ASSWPRRRWNEQF
TRBJ2-1	TRBV18	ASSPSLANEQF